The clone carrying this TCR beta chain was observed many times. Its antigen remains unknown. The data stem from a study of blood T cells in healthy people across ages. Study at large: About one barcoded beta molecule per two T cells was captured by template switching. Study conclusions and caveats: Long-lived and aged donors differed, with more naive CD4+ cells and higher diversity in the long-lived. TCR beta diversity per million T cells fell roughly linearly with age.

Then a second PCR, running about 6 to 12 cycles, was carried out with a sample-barcoded 5' primer and a J-beta primer mix. In TCRdb, the 5' RACE reads were re-called with MiXCR into one record per CDR3 protein. Of just under 900,000 distinct CDR3 sequences in the sample, about 28% were seen once. The sequence was obtained from a woman older than 75 in good health. The sequenced sample consisted of blood.

The CDR3 nucleotides read TGTGCCAGCAGCATGGGACAGGGCTACAATGAGCAGTTCTTC. It encodes CASSMGQGYNEQFF. The V gene is TRBV7-2, the J gene TRBJ2-1; 9 bases line up with TRBD1. CDR3 length equals 14 residues. Germline CDR1 reads SGHTA; CDR2 reads FQGNSA. The V gene end was trimmed by 5 bases and the J gene end by 3 bases; junction bases not matched to a gene: 2.